A selection of T cell receptor beta chains follows, all from one sample in a study of cytomegalovirus exposure and HLA in healthy donors. Produced via immunoSEQ multiplex PCR; TCRdb's table is partial and in-frame only. The table lists about 180,000 clones, roughly 83% of them singletons. Material: PBMCs. The receptors derive from a boy aged 2 to 9 in good health and CMV-seronegative. Each CDR3 is given without its conserved first and last residue. Not every row has a clone size; where given, it reads once, few, many or a size class.

CDR3 protein	clone size	CDR3 length	J gene	V gene
ASSQVLGRGDTQY	.	13	TRBJ2-3	TRBV4-1
ASSFSAGAYEQY	.	12	TRBJ2-7	TRBV5-1
ASSIWGDRGRHTGELF	.	16	TRBJ2-2	TRBV19
ASSPGTVYGYT	.	11	TRBJ1-2	TRBV7-9
ASSAGGKEQETQY	.	13	TRBJ2-5	TRBV11-3
ASSWGQNREF	.	10	TRBJ2-1	TRBV25-1
ASTMPGQGNCGANVLT	.	16	TRBJ2-6	TRBV21-1
AIRWTGNTEAF	.	11	TRBJ1-1	TRBV10-3
ASGPGTTSGFYNEQF	.	15	TRBJ2-1	TRBV12-5
SVEPVGRNEKLF	.	12	TRBJ1-4	TRBV29-1
ASNIQGQKAF	few	10	TRBJ1-1	TRBV28
ASSSVGQGAINEQF	.	14	TRBJ2-1	TRBV5-1
ASSPRTLKNTEAF	.	13	TRBJ1-1	TRBV28
AWSGGAGRNQPQH	.	13	TRBJ1-5	TRBV30
ASSRLYEQY	.	9	TRBJ2-7	TRBV6-5
AWSGGRENQPQH	.	12	TRBJ1-5	TRBV30
ASSPLGGEQF	.	10	TRBJ2-1	TRBV7-3
SVEKKGRHYNEQF	.	13	TRBJ2-1	TRBV29-1
ASSTSGRDRNTGELF	.	15	TRBJ2-2	TRBV21-1
ASSLRRGTGANVLT	.	14	TRBJ2-6	TRBV28
AWAPGSGYEQY	.	11	TRBJ2-7	TRBV30
ASSAYRGRNTIY	once	12	TRBJ1-3	TRBV6-5
ASSMGPGYSNQPQH	.	14	TRBJ1-5	TRBV19
ASSQDAGTGLNEQY	.	14	TRBJ2-7	TRBV14
ASSPRLAPTDTQY	once	13	TRBJ2-3	TRBV11-3
ASSLGLAGPYEQY	.	13	TRBJ2-7	TRBV5-1
ASSITGGKTYEQY	.	13	TRBJ2-7	TRBV19
ASSIVAGASEQY	.	12	TRBJ2-7	TRBV19
ASSFSDNSSYEQY	.	13	TRBJ2-7	TRBV5-1
ATSRDRGSQETQY	few	13	TRBJ2-5	TRBV15